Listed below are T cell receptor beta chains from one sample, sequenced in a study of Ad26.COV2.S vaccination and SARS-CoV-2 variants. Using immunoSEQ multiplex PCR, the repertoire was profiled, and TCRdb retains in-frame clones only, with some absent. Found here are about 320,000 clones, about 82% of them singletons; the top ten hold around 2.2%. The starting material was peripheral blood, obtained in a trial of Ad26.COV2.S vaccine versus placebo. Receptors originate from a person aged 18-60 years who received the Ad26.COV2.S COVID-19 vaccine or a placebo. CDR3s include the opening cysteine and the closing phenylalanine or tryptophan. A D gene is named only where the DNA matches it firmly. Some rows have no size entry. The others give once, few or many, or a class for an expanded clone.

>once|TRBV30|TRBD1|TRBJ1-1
TGTGCCTGGAAAAGATCCGGGACAGTGAACACTGAAGCTTTCTTT
CAWKRSGTVNTEAFF
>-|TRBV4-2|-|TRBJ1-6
TGTGCCAGCAGCCTCCCCGGGAGGCGGAATTCACCCCTCCACTTT
CASSLPGRRNSPLHF
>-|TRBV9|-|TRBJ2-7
TGTGCCAGCAGCGCCTCGGGACCTTCGATATACTACGAGCAGTACTTC
CASSASGPSIYYEQYF
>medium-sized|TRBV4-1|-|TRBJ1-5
TGCGCCAGCAGCCCTGAGATTCGGGGTAATCAGCCCCAGCATTTT
CASSPEIRGNQPQHF
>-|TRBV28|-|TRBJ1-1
TGTGCCAGCAGGCTGGAAGGGGACCTAACCACTGAAGCTTTCTTT
CASRLEGDLTTEAFF
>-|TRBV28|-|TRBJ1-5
TGTGCCAGCATAAGGGGGAAGTCGGGACAGCCCCAGCATTTT
CASIRGKSGQPQHF
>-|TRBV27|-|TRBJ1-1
TGTGCCAGCAGTTTATCGCAGGGAAACACTGAAGCTTTCTTT
CASSLSQGNTEAFF
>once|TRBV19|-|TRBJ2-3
TGTGCCAGTAGCCTCGGTGCACGGGAAGATACGCAGTATTTT
CASSLGAREDTQYF
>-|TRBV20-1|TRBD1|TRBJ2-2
TGCAGTGCTAGTCCCCATATTGGACAGGCCCACACCGGGGAGCTGTTTTTT
CSASPHIGQAHTGELFF
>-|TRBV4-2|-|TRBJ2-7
TGTGCCAGCAGCCAGCCGGGGGCCCACTCCTACGAGCAGTACTTC
CASSQPGAHSYEQYF
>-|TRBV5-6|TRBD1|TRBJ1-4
TGTGCCAGCAGCTTGTCCGGGACAGGGGCCGTCAATGAAAAACTGTTTTTT
CASSLSGTGAVNEKLFF
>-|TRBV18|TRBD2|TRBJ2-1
TGTGCCAGCTCACCAACGGGGGGTGGAAGCCCTCCCAATGAGCAGTTCTTC
CASSPTGGGSPPNEQFF
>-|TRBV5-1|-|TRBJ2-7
TGCGCCAGCAGCGAATCAGGTTACGAGCAGTACTTC
CASSESGYEQYF
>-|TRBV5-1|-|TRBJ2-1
TGCGCCAGCACCATCGGCGGGACTTTGGACGAGCAGTTCTTC
CASTIGGTLDEQFF
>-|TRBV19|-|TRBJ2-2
TGTGCCAGTAGTATACAAAACACCGGGGAGCTGTTTTTT
CASSIQNTGELFF
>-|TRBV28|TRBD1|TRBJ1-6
TGTGCCAGCAGAGCGGGACAGGGGGGCAATAATTCACCCCTCCACTTT
CASRAGQGGNNSPLHF
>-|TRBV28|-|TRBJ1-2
TGTGCCAGCAGCCGACTTAGGCTGGGGGGCTACACCTTC
CASSRLRLGGYTF
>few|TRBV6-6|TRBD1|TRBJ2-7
TGTGCCAGCAGCCTGCCCGTGACAGGGGGAACCCAACCAAGCTCCTACGAGCAGTACTTC
CASSLPVTGGTQPSSYEQYF
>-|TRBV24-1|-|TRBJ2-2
TGTGCCACCAGTCGGTTCGGGGGCGACACCGGGGAGCTGTTTTTT
CATSRFGGDTGELFF
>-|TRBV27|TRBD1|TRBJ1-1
TGTGCCAGCAGTCCACAGGGGGCGCGGGCTGAAGCTTTCTTT
CASSPQGARAEAFF
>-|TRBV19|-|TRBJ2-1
TGTGCCAGTAGTATGCAAGACAATGAGCAGTTCTTC
CASSMQDNEQFF
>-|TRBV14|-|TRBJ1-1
TGTGCCAGCAGCCCTCTTCGGGACCCGAACACTGAAGCTTTCTTT
CASSPLRDPNTEAFF
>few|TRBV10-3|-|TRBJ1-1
TGTGCCACCGGTGTGAACACTGAAGCTTTCTTT
CATGVNTEAFF
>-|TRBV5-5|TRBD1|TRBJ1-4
TGTGCCAGCAGCTTGATGGGAGACAGGGTAGGGGAAAAACTGTTTTTT
CASSLMGDRVGEKLFF
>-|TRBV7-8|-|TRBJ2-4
TGTGCCAGCAGACAAGGACAAGGGGACATTCAGTACTTC
CASRQGQGDIQYF
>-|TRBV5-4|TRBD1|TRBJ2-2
TGTGCCAGCAGCGCCCCGACAGGGGTGAACACCGGGGAGCTGTTTTTT
CASSAPTGVNTGELFF
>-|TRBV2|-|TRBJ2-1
TGTGCCAGCAGCTTGATGGGATGGGGGGACAATGAGCAGTTCTTC
CASSLMGWGDNEQFF
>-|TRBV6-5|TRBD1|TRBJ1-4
TGTGCCAGCAGTTACGCCTCCGGGACAGGGGATGAAAAACTGTTTTTT
CASSYASGTGDEKLFF
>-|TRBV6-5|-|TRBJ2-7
TGTGCCAGCAGAAGTTGGGCAGAGTCCTACGAGCAGTACTTC
CASRSWAESYEQYF